This T cell receptor (beta chain) was identified during a study of prognosis after radiotherapy for stage I lung cancer. On the study more broadly: Among the enrolled patients, some 15 had newly diagnosed primary stage I lung tumors, while five had oligometastatic NSCLC following surgical resection of the primary tumor.

The CDR3 is made up of 12 amino acids. The germline gives CDR1 KGHSH, CDR2 LQKENI. The ends were cut back, 2 bases at V and 6 bases at J, with 7 bases in the middle. Every patient was node-negative on CT and PET/CT and lacked prior chemotherapy, radiotherapy or other malignancies. Broader study findings: Once stereotactic body radiation therapy had been given, unique TCR clone counts fell, with a median of roughly 9,300 versus 7,200. Post-treatment Shannon entropy following stereotactic body radiation therapy was lower among patients who developed distant metastases.

This clonotype has at least ten counts. Its specificity is unknown. TCR beta CDR3 amplification from genomic DNA was performed by two-round multiplex PCR. Used in first-round PCR were primers specific to each TRBV and TRBJ gene. TCRdb re-analysed the multiplex PCR reads in MiXCR, keeping a single row per CDR3 protein. Of about 15,000 distinct CDR3 sequences listed, about 37% are singletons. This clonotype was obtained from a donor over 45 with non-small cell lung cancer. The sequencing here drew on PBMCs, taken before or after stereotactic body radiation therapy (not recorded which). The gene calls are TRBV18 and TRBJ1-2, with a possible D match to TRBD1 (6 bases). CDR3 loop: CASSPAGDGYTF. In nucleotides, the CDR3 is TGTGCCAGCTCACCAGCAGGGGATGGCTACACCTTC.